These 18 T cell receptor beta chains were sequenced from one sample in a study of OX40 agonist ivuxolimab in advanced cancers. Assay used: immunoSEQ multiplex PCR; TCRdb lists only in-frame clones, some missing. The sample holds about 36,000 clones, 74% seen once. Material: CD4+ or CD8+ T cells sorted from blood, obtained in a trial of the OX40 agonist ivuxolimab. These TCRs come from an adult with an advanced solid tumor such as melanoma, head and neck, liver or kidney cancer.

This clone was seen once. The CDR3 DNA reads TGTGCCAGCAGGGTAGGGACCACCGGGGAGCTGTTTTTT. Its protein is CASRVGTTGELFF. The gene calls are TRBV7-9 and TRBJ2-2; D tentatively fits TRBD1 or TRBD2 (5 bases each). Trimming pared 6 bases from V and 4 bases from J, leaving 9 bases between. The germline gives CDR1 SEHNR, CDR2 FQNEAQ (reference sequence). This CDR3 is 13 amino acids long.

The chain has TRBV5-1 and TRBJ1-2, with a weak D call TRBD1 (5 bases). The CDR3 contains 13 residues. The germline V gene encodes CDR1 SGHRS and CDR2 YFSETQ. V lost 3 bases and J 5 bases, leaving 11 bases between the germline ends. As DNA, the CDR3 is TGCGCCAGCAGCTCGGGGGTAGGGTATGGCTACACCTTC. This codes for CASSSGVGYGYTF.

This clone has more than one count but fewer than ten. The chain recombines TRBV5-1 with TRBJ1-6; D not certain. The CDR3 runs to 13 residues. Trimming pared 4 bases from V and 6 bases from J, leaving 8 bases between. CDR1 is SGHRS and CDR2 is YFSETQ in the germline V gene. CDR3 loop: CASSEEGNSPLHF. CDR3 bases: TGCGCCAGCAGCGAAGAGGGTAATTCACCCCTCCACTTT.

The chain has TRBV2 and TRBJ1-6; D uncertain. From germline, CDR1 is SNHLY and CDR2 FYNNEI. V lost 8 bases, J lost 5 bases, and 7 bases lay in between. CDR3 length: 12 residues. CDR3 nucleotides: TGTGCCAGCCTTAGGGATAATTCACCCCTCCACTTT. Translation: CASLRDNSPLHF.

J is TRBJ1-6 and V is TRBV7-2, with D perhaps matching TRBD1 (5 bases). The germline gives CDR1 SGHTA, CDR2 FQGNSA. CDR3 length: 13 amino acids. V was trimmed by 6 bases and J by 11 bases, leaving 14 bases between them. This CDR3 is CASSPIQQAPLHF. DNA for the CDR3: TGTGCCAGCAGTCCGATACAACAGGCACCCCTCCACTTT.

Comment on this clone: This CDR3 is also generated by other DNA sequences in the sample. The V call is TRBV30, the J call TRBJ2-5, with a tentative D call TRBD1 (5 bases). CDR1 GTSNPN and CDR2 SVGIG come from the germline V gene (reference sequence). This CDR3 is 12 amino acids long. V shed 0 bases and J shed 6 bases, with 8 bases lying between them. This CDR3 reads CAWSVKGQTQYF. The CDR3 region has the DNA TGTGCCTGGAGTGTAAAGGGGCAGACCCAGTACTTC.

The rearrangement uses TRBV5-3 and TRBJ2-1; D possibly corresponds to TRBD1 (5 bases). TRBV5-3 is known as an ORF, though its function is uncertain. This CDR3 has 16 residues. Trimming shortened V by 3 bases and J by 0 bases, and 13 bases separated the two germline ends. The CDR3 is CARSWGTSSSYNEQFF. The CDR3 coding sequence is TGTGCCAGAAGCTGGGGCACCAGTAGCTCCTACAATGAGCAGTTCTTC.

The CDR3 nucleotides are TGTGCCAGCAGCGGTAGCACAGATACGCAGTATTTT. Its protein is CASSGSTDTQYF. The chain uses TRBV9 and TRBJ2-3; D is unclear. Germline V lookup: CDR1 SGDLS, CDR2 YYNGEE. The V gene lost 3 bases and the J gene lost 0 bases, with 2 bases spanning the gap. The CDR3 runs to 12 residues.

This chain uses TRBV4-2 with TRBJ1-2; 7 bases line up with TRBD1. The CDR3 spans 12 residues. The junction had 3 bases not matched to a gene; V was cut back by 4 bases and J by 7 bases. Germline lookup yields CDR1 LGHNA and CDR2 YNFKEQ. DNA of the CDR3: TGTGCCAGCAGCCGGACAGGCGGTGGCTACACCTTC. It specifies CASSRTGGGYTF.

The rearrangement links TRBV7-9 to TRBJ2-7, with 9 nucleotides matching TRBD1. The CDR3 loop spans 16 amino acids. V was clipped by 3 bases and J by 1 base; unmatched bases: 7. Germline CDR1 and CDR2: SEHNR and FQNEAQ (reference sequence). The CDR3 DNA reads TGTGCCAGCAGCTTCATACAGGGGGCCCAGTCCTACGAGCAGTACTTC. It encodes CASSFIQGAQSYEQYF.

The chain couples TRBV21-1 to TRBJ2-7; the table calls TRBD1, which could not be checked here. TRBV21-1 is shown as a pseudogene. The CDR3 extends over 17 amino acids. CDR3 sequence reads: CASSKAIRPGGSYEQYV. As DNA, the CDR3 is TGTGCCAGCAGCAAAGCAATCCGGCCAGGGGGCTCCTACGAGCAGTACGTC.

V gene TRBV6-1 combines with J gene TRBJ2-7, with D unclear. The CDR3 extends over 14 amino acids. Germline-derived CDR1 and CDR2 are MNHNS and SASEGT. V lost 8 bases to trimming and J lost 3 bases, with 17 bases between them. CDR3 in amino acids: CASSQTGSGYEQYF. In nucleotides, the CDR3 is TGTGCCAGCTCCCAGACCGGAAGTGGCTACGAGCAGTACTTC.

This clone has at least ten counts. The CDR3 spells CASSPIYAGGTPLHF. In DNA form, the CDR3 reads TGTGCCAGCAGCCCTATCTATGCAGGGGGGACACCCCTCCACTTT. The rearrangement links TRBV6-6 to TRBJ1-6; 7 bases match TRBD1. CDR1 and CDR2 (germline): MNHNY, SVGAGI (reference sequence). V was pared by 6 bases and J by 11 bases, with 13 bases of the junction left unmatched. The CDR3 loop spans 15 amino acids.

This chain connects TRBV5-4 to TRBJ1-2; no clear D gene. This CDR3 region has 12 residues. V was cut by 4 bases and J by 4 bases, with 8 bases left in between. From germline, CDR1 is SGHNT and CDR2 YYREEE (reference sequence). The CDR3: CASSTQSYGYTF. In DNA, the CDR3 is TGTGCCAGCAGCACTCAAAGCTATGGCTACACCTTC.

The chain links TRBV6-5 to TRBJ1-2, with TRBD1 matching over 8 bases. Losses at the gene ends were 2 bases for V and 4 bases for J; bases not matched to a gene: 3. The CDR3 spans 14 residues. Germline V gives CDR1 MNHEY, CDR2 SVGAGI. CDR3 sequence: CASSYGTGSYGYTF. The DNA of the CDR3 is TGTGCCAGCAGTTACGGGACAGGTAGCTATGGCTACACCTTC.

On this clone: It differs at one base from a far larger clone, so likely a read error. The V call is TRBV19, the J call TRBJ1-2; 9 bases map to TRBD1. This CDR3 contains 14 residues. Germline V gene lookup returns CDR1 LNHDA and CDR2 SQIVND (reference sequence). Trimming took 1 base from V and 10 from J; bases not matched to a gene: 7. The CDR3 nucleotides read TGTGCCAGTAGTATAGGGGGCGGGACAGGGCTCTACACCTTC. Protein: CASSIGGGTGLYTF.

This chain links TRBV5-6 with TRBJ2-5; TRBD1 or TRBD2 may be the D gene (5 bases each). V lost 1 base, J lost 3 bases, and 10 bases lay in between. This CDR3 region has 14 residues. The germline gives CDR1 SGHDT, CDR2 YYEEEE. The CDR3 coding sequence is TGTGCCAGCAGCTTGCCGGGACGGGAAGAGACCCAGTACTTC. This encodes CASSLPGREETQYF.

The chain uses TRBV5-1 and TRBJ2-3; 8 bases fit TRBD2. With V trimmed by 9 bases and J by 2 bases, 14 bases remained unmatched. Germline V CDR1 and CDR2: SGHRS, YFSETQ. The CDR3 extends over 16 amino acids. DNA for the CDR3: TGCGCCACTAAGCGGGGGAATGCGGCCTCCACAGATACGCAGTATTTT. Amino acids: CATKRGNAASTDTQYF.